The 32 T cell receptor beta chains presented below share a single source sample, sequenced in a study of cytomegalovirus exposure and HLA in healthy donors (dated by TCRdb to about 2017). Libraries were constructed by the immunoSEQ multiplex PCR assay. For the multiplex PCR, a mixture combining 60 forward primers for TCR Vbeta segments and 13 reverse primers for TCR Jbeta segments was used. The source is immuneACCESS, and TCRdb retained only in-frame sequences with V and J called. Part of the clones is not carried over; for the studies checked, unresolved V genes explain less than half of this, and the remainder is unexplained. The sample table holds a few hundred thousand clones, of which around 80% were seen once. The ten largest clones add up to roughly 2.5% of the sample. The source material was PBMCs. The receptors derive from a woman aged 60 to 75 in good health and CMV-seropositive.

The rearrangement links TRBV9 to TRBJ2-7; 12 bases align to TRBD1. The length of the CDR3 is 16 residues. Per germline, CDR1 SGDLS and CDR2 YYNGEE. Trimming removed 4 bases from V and 4 bases from J; junction bases left unmatched: 9. The CDR3 protein is CASSRMGTGGKYEQYF. The DNA for the CDR3 is TGTGCCAGCAGCAGGATGGGGACAGGGGGCAAGTACGAGCAGTACTTC. Looking up the rest from reference TRBV9 and TRBJ2-7 gives the full variable domain: DSGVTQTPKHLITATGQRVTLRCSPRSGDLSVYWYQQSLDQGLQFLIQYYNGEERAKGNILERFSAQQFPDLHSELNLSSLELGDSALYFCASSRMGTGGKYEQYFGPGTRLTVT.

This clone was seen a few times. The CDR3 loop reads CASSLEQGVAAFF. CDR3 bases: TGTGCCAGCAGCTTAGAACAGGGAGTAGCAGCTTTCTTT. V is TRBV7-9 and J is TRBJ1-1; tentative D call: TRBD1 (6 bases). With 1 base removed from V and 10 bases from J, the gap between germline ends came to 13 bases. Germline V gene lookup returns CDR1 SEHNR and CDR2 FQNEAQ (reference sequence). CDR3 length: 13 residues.

V is TRBV11-3 and J is TRBJ2-1; 11 bases are a match to TRBD2. The CDR3 spans 15 residues. Germline V lookup: CDR1 SGHNT, CDR2 YENEEA. J was trimmed by 4 bases and V by 1 base; bases with no gene match: 0. CDR3: CASSLGTSGYNEQFF. CDR3 sequence (DNA): TGTGCCAGCAGCTTAGGGACTAGCGGGTACAATGAGCAGTTCTTC.

This clone was recorded a few times. As DNA, the CDR3 is TGTGCCAGCAGTTTTGGGGGGGACACCTACTCTGGAAACACCATATATTTT. Protein sequence: CASSFGGDTYSGNTIYF. The rearrangement uses TRBV28 and TRBJ1-3, with TRBD1 as a possible D gene (6 bases). The V end lost 3 bases, the J end lost 0 bases, and 15 bases lay between the germline ends. Germline-derived CDR1 and CDR2 are MDHEN and SYDVKM. The CDR3 runs 17 residues.

J is TRBJ1-2 and V is TRBV4-3, with 9 bases aligning to TRBD1. The germline V gene has CDR1 LGHNA and CDR2 YSLEER. This CDR3 is built from 15 residues. The ends lost 1 base at V and 5 bases at J; junction bases unmatched: 5. The CDR3 region is CASSQARGQGYGYTF. The CDR3 DNA is TGCGCCAGCAGCCAAGCGCGGGGACAGGGATATGGCTACACCTTC.

The chain is built from TRBV5-1 and TRBJ1-6; maybe TRBD1 (5 bases). This CDR3 spans 13 amino acids. Germline V lookup: CDR1 SGHRS, CDR2 YFSETQ. V was shortened by 1 base and J by 8 bases, with 7 bases between the two germline ends. CDR3 nucleotide sequence: TGCGCCAGCAGCTTGCAAGGGGATTCACCCCTCCACTTT. Amino acid sequence: CASSLQGDSPLHF.

CDR3: CASGTSGGGTDTQYF. The CDR3 nucleotides are TGTGCCAGTGGAACTAGCGGGGGGGGCACAGATACGCAGTATTTT. The V and J genes are TRBV19 and TRBJ2-3; 13 bases agree with TRBD2. CDR3 length: 15 amino acids. After removal of 8 bases from V and 1 base from J, the junction contained 3 bases not matched to a gene. Germline V gene data show CDR1 as LNHDA and CDR2 as SQIVND (reference sequence).

The gene calls are TRBV7-9 and TRBJ1-1, with D uncertain. The length of the CDR3 is 15 residues. Per the germline V gene, CDR1 is SEHNR and CDR2 is FQNEAQ (reference sequence). Trimming pared 1 base from V and 1 base from J, leaving 10 bases between. The CDR3 DNA reads TGTGCCAGCAGCTTAGGGGCCGCATCGAACACTGAAGCTTTCTTT. This gives the protein CASSLGAASNTEAFF.

A note on this clone: Other DNA sequences within the sample encode an identical CDR3. The rearrangement uses TRBV9 and TRBJ2-3; tentative D call: TRBD1 (6 bases). Germline values: CDR1 SGDLS, CDR2 YYNGEE. The CDR3 contains 14 residues. V dropped 0 bases and J dropped 1 base, with 6 bases sitting between them. CDR3 bases: TGTGCCAGCAGCGTAGGGGGGCGCACAGATACGCAGTATTTT. It specifies CASSVGGRTDTQYF. Supplemented by reference TRBV9 and TRBJ2-3, the full variable domain reads DSGVTQTPKHLITATGQRVTLRCSPRSGDLSVYWYQQSLDQGLQFLIQYYNGEERAKGNILERFSAQQFPDLHSELNLSSLELGDSALYFCASSVGGRTDTQYFGPGTRLTVL.

This rearrangement joins TRBV7-2 to TRBJ2-6; 9 bases agree with TRBD1. CDR1 and CDR2 from the germline V gene are SGHTA and FQGNSA. The CDR3 extends over 15 amino acids. Germline trimming cut 5 bases from V and 4 bases from J; bases unmatched to any gene: 3. Here the CDR3 reads CASSGTGSGANVLTF. The DNA for the CDR3 is TGTGCCAGCAGCGGGACAGGGTCCGGGGCCAACGTCCTGACTTTC.

The V gene is TRBV5-4, the J gene TRBJ1-2; a weak D match, TRBD1 (5 bases). V was cut by 0 bases and J by 7 bases, with 16 bases left in between. Germline V gene data show CDR1 as SGHNT and CDR2 as YYREEE (reference sequence). This CDR3 is 15 amino acids long. The CDR3 sequence is CASSLDETVVSGYTF. CDR3 in DNA: TGTGCCAGCAGCTTGGACGAGACAGTCGTCTCTGGCTACACCTTC.

The genes are TRBV27 and TRBJ2-5, with D hard to call. The germline V gene encodes CDR1 MNHEY and CDR2 SMNVEV (reference sequence). The V end lost 2 bases, the J end lost 1 base, and 8 bases lay between the germline ends. The CDR3 loop spans 14 amino acids. The CDR3 here is CASSLRTSQETQYF. The CDR3 nucleotides read TGTGCCAGCAGTTTAAGAACAAGCCAAGAGACCCAGTACTTC.

This clone was found a few times. The chain links TRBV5-6 to TRBJ1-1; the D is unclear. The CDR3 consists of 14 residues. The germline V gene encodes CDR1 SGHDT and CDR2 YYEEEE. V was cut by 2 bases and J by 8 bases, with 16 bases left in between. CDR3 DNA: TGTGCCAGCAGCTTTCACGGGTTTAACGAGGAAGCTTTCTTT. The encoded protein is CASSFHGFNEEAFF.

The rearrangement links TRBV7-3 to TRBJ2-5; TRBD1 might be the D (6 bases). CDR1 is SGHTA, CDR2 FQGTGA, per germline. CDR3 length equals 15 residues. Deletions cut 5 bases from V and 2 bases from J, with 15 bases between. CDR3 sequence reads: CASSPGAGGQETQYF. CDR3 sequence (DNA): TGTGCCAGCAGCCCAGGGGCGGGCGGACAAGAGACCCAGTACTTC.

J is TRBJ2-7 and V is TRBV5-4; TRBD2 might be the D (5 bases). This CDR3 contains 12 residues. The V and J ends lost 4 bases and 7 bases respectively, with 12 bases between them. Germline CDR1 reads SGHNT; CDR2 reads YYREEE (reference sequence). The CDR3 here is CASSQPSGEQYF. Written as DNA, the CDR3 is TGTGCCAGCAGCCAACCCTCGGGAGAGCAGTACTTC.

This clone was seen only a few times. The rearrangement links TRBV28 to TRBJ1-6; no reliable D call. V was cut by 5 bases and J by 8 bases, with 16 bases left in between. The CDR3 covers 15 residues. Germline V lookup: CDR1 MDHEN, CDR2 SYDVKM. As DNA, the CDR3 is TGTGCCAGCAGTATGACTGCGATTCAGTATTCACCCCTCCACTTT. Amino acids: CASSMTAIQYSPLHF.

V usage is TRBV5-1 and J usage is TRBJ2-2; D might be TRBD2 (6 bases). There are 17 residues in the CDR3. The V and J ends lost 4 bases and 4 bases respectively, with 20 bases between them. From germline, CDR1 is SGHRS and CDR2 YFSETQ. The CDR3 region is CASSPYRTGRGTGELFF. The CDR3 region has the DNA TGCGCCAGCAGCCCCTACCGGACGGGGCGGGGCACCGGGGAGCTGTTTTTT.

The V call is TRBV5-1, the J call TRBJ2-2; D is perhaps TRBD1 (8 bases). From germline, CDR1 is SGHRS and CDR2 YFSETQ. The V gene lost 0 bases and the J gene lost 4 bases, with 13 bases spanning the gap. This CDR3 region has 16 residues. DNA of the CDR3: TGCGCCAGCAGCTTGGACAGGGGGGGCAGCACCGGGGAGCTGTTTTTT. Amino acid sequence: CASSLDRGGSTGELFF. Together with reference TRBV5-1 and TRBJ2-2, the CDR3 gives the full variable domain: KAGVTQTPRYLIKTRGQQVTLSCSPISGHRSVSWYQQTPGQGLQFLFEYFSETQRNKGNFPGRFSGRQFSNSRSEMNVSTLELGDSALYLCASSLDRGGSTGELFFGEGSRLTVL.

The V and J genes are TRBV6-5 and TRBJ2-1; 9 nucleotides align to TRBD2. The germline CDR1 and CDR2 sequences are MNHEY and SVGAGI. J was trimmed by 3 bases and V by 10 bases; bases with no gene match: 13. The length of the CDR3 is 16 residues. The CDR3 DNA reads as TGTGCCATCCGTTATCTTAGCGGGGGAAACTACAATGAGCAGTTCTTC. Protein product: CAIRYLSGGNYNEQFF.

The chain links TRBV7-3 to TRBJ1-5, with a tentative D call TRBD1 (5 bases). The CDR3 spans 13 residues. From germline, CDR1 is SGHTA and CDR2 FQGTGA. V was trimmed by 5 bases and J by 6 bases, leaving 11 bases between them. The CDR3 bases are TGTGCCAGCAGCCCCCGGGGGGGTCAGCCCCAGCATTTT. Translated: CASSPRGGQPQHF. The variable domain in full, with the rest retrieved from reference TRBV7-3 and TRBJ1-5, is GAGVSQTPSNKVTEKGKYVELRCDPISGHTALYWYRQSLGQGPEFLIYFQGTGAADDSGLPNDRFFAVRPEGSVSTLKIQRTERGDSAVYLCASSPRGGQPQHFGDGTRLSIL.

The V gene is TRBV12-2, the J gene TRBJ2-2; the D segment call TRBD1 is taken from the table without a DNA check. TRBV12-2 is a pseudogene locus. The CDR3 runs 16 residues. The CDR3 nucleotides read TGTGCAAGTCGCTTAGATACAGGGATGAACACCGGGGAGCTGTTTTTT. Its protein product is CASRLDTGMNTGELFF.

The J gene is TRBJ1-1, the V gene TRBV28; tentatively, D is TRBD1 (5 bases). Germline assignment: CDR1 MDHEN and CDR2 SYDVKM. The CDR3 has 15 residues. V was cut by 1 base and J by 5 bases, with 14 bases left in between. This chain's CDR3 is CASSLYLFGGTEAFF. The CDR3 DNA reads as TGTGCCAGCAGTTTATATCTTTTCGGGGGGACTGAAGCTTTCTTT.

V is TRBV7-3 and J is TRBJ1-3; 7 nucleotides align to TRBD1. CDR3 size: 15 residues. J gave up 2 bases and V 0 bases, and 1 base lay outside the gene matches. In germline, CDR1 is SGHTA, CDR2 FQGTGA. Written as DNA, the CDR3 is TGTGCCAGCAGCTTAACCACAGGGGCTGGAAACACCATATATTTT. This translates into CASSLTTGAGNTIYF.

This clone appeared a few times. The chain uses TRBV7-2 and TRBJ1-5; possibly TRBD1 for D (6 bases). Germline values: CDR1 SGHTA, CDR2 FQGNSA. The V end was cut by 4 bases, the J end by 0 bases, with 10 bases between. This CDR3 is built from 15 residues. CDR3 DNA: TGTGCCAGCAGCTCAAGGGGGAATAGCAATCAGCCCCAGCATTTT. Protein product: CASSSRGNSNQPQHF.

A few counts support this clone. The chain is built from TRBV5-5 and TRBJ2-7; maybe TRBD1 (6 bases). The CDR3 consists of 15 residues. With 3 bases removed from V and 2 bases from J, the gap between germline ends came to 15 bases. Germline V gene lookup returns CDR1 SGHKS and CDR2 YYEKEE (reference sequence). CDR3 in DNA: TGTGCCAGCAGCTCTACAGGGTACCGGGCCTACGAGCAGTACTTC. It encodes CASSSTGYRAYEQYF.

The gene calls are TRBV7-2 and TRBJ2-1; 14 bases match TRBD2. Germline V gene sequence: CDR1 SGHTA, CDR2 FQGNSA. The ends lost 2 bases at V and 1 base at J; junction bases unmatched: 4. The CDR3 has 18 residues. CDR3 bases: TGTGCCAGCAGCTTACCGCGACTAGCGGGAGGGTCCTACAATGAGCAGTTCTTC. This codes for CASSLPRLAGGSYNEQFF.

The rearrangement uses TRBV7-9 and TRBJ1-1; a weak D match, TRBD1 (5 bases). CDR3 length: 12 amino acids. Germline CDR1 SEHNR, CDR2 FQNEAQ (reference sequence). V lost 9 bases and J 5 bases, leaving 13 bases between the germline ends. In DNA, the CDR3 is TGTGCCAGGACAGCCTTGGTTACTGAAGCTTTCTTT. It is translated as CARTALVTEAFF.

The chain uses TRBV28 and TRBJ1-5; D unresolved. CDR1 is MDHEN and CDR2 is SYDVKM in the germline V gene. Trimming pared 2 bases from V and 4 bases from J, leaving 9 bases between. CDR3 size: 14 residues. The CDR3 is CASSLVASNQPQHF. In nucleotides, the CDR3 is TGTGCCAGCAGTTTAGTGGCATCTAATCAGCCCCAGCATTTT.

The rearrangement links TRBV19 to TRBJ1-1; D perhaps matches TRBD1 (6 bases). This CDR3 comprises 14 residues. CDR1 and CDR2 from the germline V gene are LNHDA and SQIVND (reference sequence). Trimming took off 2 bases at V and 3 bases at J, with 10 bases between the two ends. The CDR3 bases are TGTGCCAGTAGTATAAGCTCAGGGGACACTGAAGCTTTCTTT. Amino acid sequence: CASSISSGDTEAFF.

V gene TRBV30 combines with J gene TRBJ1-1, with D tentatively TRBD1 (6 bases). Germline V gene sequence: CDR1 GTSNPN, CDR2 SVGIG (reference sequence). Trimming pared 4 bases from V and 1 base from J, leaving 16 bases between. The CDR3 runs 15 residues. DNA for the CDR3: TGTGCCTGGAAAGCAAATCTACAGGGGAACACTGAAGCTTTCTTT. It yields the protein CAWKANLQGNTEAFF.

The chain combines TRBV10-3 with TRBJ2-5; TRBD1 aligns across 10 bases. Losses at the gene ends were 0 bases for V and 3 bases for J; bases not matched to a gene: 4. The CDR3 consists of 16 residues. CDR1 is ENHRY, CDR2 SYGVKD, per germline. CDR3 region: CAISESVGTGEETQYF. DNA for the CDR3: TGTGCCATCAGTGAGTCGGTAGGGACAGGGGAAGAGACCCAGTACTTC.

This clone showed up many times. The V gene is TRBV29-1, the J gene TRBJ1-2, with 9 bases identical to TRBD1. V was clipped by 6 bases and J by 5 bases; unmatched bases: 7. The CDR3 sequence is 13 residues long. Germline values: CDR1 SQVTM, CDR2 ANQGSEA. Here the CDR3 reads CSVSLGQGYGYTF. The DNA of the CDR3 is TGCAGCGTATCCCTCGGACAGGGGTATGGCTACACCTTC.